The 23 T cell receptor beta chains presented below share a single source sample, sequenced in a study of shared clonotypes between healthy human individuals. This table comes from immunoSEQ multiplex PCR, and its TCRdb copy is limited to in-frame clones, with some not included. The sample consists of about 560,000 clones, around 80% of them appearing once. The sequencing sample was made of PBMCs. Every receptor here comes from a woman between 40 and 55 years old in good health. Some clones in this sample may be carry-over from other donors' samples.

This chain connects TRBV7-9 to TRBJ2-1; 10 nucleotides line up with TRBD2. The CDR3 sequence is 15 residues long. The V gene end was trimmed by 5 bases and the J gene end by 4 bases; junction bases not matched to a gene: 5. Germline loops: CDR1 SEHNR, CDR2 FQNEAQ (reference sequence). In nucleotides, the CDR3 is TGTGCCAGCAGCCCGACTAGCGGGCCTTACAATGAGCAGTTCTTC. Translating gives CASSPTSGPYNEQFF.

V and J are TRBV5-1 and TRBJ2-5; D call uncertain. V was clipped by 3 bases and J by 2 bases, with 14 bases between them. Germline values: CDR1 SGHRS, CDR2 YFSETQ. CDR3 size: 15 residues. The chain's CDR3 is CASSSQLGGQETQYF. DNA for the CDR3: TGCGCCAGCAGCTCGCAACTGGGCGGACAAGAGACCCAGTACTTC.

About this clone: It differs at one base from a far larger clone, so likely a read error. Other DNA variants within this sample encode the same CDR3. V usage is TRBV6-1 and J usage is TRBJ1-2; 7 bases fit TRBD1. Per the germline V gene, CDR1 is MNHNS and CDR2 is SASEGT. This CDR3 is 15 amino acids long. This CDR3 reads CASRTFFWDSYGYTF. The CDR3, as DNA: TGCGCCAGCAGAACTTTTTTCTGGGACAGCTATGGCTACACCTTC.

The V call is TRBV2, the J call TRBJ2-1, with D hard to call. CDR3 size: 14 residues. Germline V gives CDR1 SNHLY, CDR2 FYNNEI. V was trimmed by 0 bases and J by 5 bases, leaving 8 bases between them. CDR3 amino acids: CASSEARRDNEQFF. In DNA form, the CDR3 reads TGTGCCAGCAGTGAAGCGCGGCGAGACAATGAGCAGTTCTTC.

This CDR3 reads CASSALRGGYTF. CDR3 sequence (DNA): TGTGCCAGCAGCGCGCTAAGGGGTGGCTACACCTTC. This rearrangement joins TRBV9 to TRBJ1-2; D possibly corresponds to TRBD1 (5 bases). V was shortened by 3 bases and J by 7 bases, with 10 bases between the two germline ends. The CDR3 is made up of 12 amino acids. Germline V lookup: CDR1 SGDLS, CDR2 YYNGEE.

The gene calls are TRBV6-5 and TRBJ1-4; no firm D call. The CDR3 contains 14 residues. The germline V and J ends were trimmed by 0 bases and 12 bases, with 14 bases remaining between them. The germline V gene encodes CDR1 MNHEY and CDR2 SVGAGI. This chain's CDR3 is CASSYSLEKGELFF. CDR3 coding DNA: TGTGCCAGCAGTTACTCGTTGGAAAAAGGAGAACTGTTTTTT.

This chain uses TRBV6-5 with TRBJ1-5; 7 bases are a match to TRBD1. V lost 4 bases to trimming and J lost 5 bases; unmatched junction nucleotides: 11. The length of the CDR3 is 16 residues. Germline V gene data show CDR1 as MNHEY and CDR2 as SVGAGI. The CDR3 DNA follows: TGTGCCAGCAGTTCCTCACGACAGGGCAAGGATCAGCCCCAGCATTTT. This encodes CASSSSRQGKDQPQHF.

The CDR3 is CASSSVRAGKGSYEQYF. The CDR3 DNA reads TGTGCCAGCAGCTCGGTCCGGGCAGGGAAGGGTTCCTACGAGCAGTACTTC. The genes are TRBV28 and TRBJ2-7; perhaps TRBD1 as D (5 bases). V was clipped by 6 bases and J by 1 base, with 22 bases between them. This CDR3 comprises 17 residues. The germline CDR1 and CDR2 sequences are MDHEN and SYDVKM.

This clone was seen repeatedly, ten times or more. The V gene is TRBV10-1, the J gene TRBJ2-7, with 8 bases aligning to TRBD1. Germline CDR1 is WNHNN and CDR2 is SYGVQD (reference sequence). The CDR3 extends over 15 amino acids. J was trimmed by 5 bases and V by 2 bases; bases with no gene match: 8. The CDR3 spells CASSETTGALDEQYF. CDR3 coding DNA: TGCGCCAGCAGTGAGACGACAGGGGCCCTGGACGAGCAGTACTTC.

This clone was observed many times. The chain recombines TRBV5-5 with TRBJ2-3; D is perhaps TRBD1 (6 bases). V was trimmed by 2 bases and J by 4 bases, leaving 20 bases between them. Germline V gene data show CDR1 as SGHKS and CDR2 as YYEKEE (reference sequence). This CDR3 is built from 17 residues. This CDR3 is CASSFSPVWQGSDTQYF. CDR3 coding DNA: TGTGCCAGCAGCTTTTCCCCCGTGTGGCAGGGGTCAGATACGCAGTATTTT.

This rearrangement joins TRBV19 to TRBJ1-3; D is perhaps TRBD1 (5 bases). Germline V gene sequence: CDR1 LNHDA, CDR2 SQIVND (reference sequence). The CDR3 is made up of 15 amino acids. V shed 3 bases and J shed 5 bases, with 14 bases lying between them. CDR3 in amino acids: CASSISGRPRNTIYF. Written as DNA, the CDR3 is TGTGCCAGTAGTATCTCGGGACGGCCCCGAAACACCATATATTTT.

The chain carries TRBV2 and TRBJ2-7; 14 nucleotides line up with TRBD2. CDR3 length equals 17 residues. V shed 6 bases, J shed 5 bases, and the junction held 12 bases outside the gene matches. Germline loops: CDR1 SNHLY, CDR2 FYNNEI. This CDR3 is CASRYPGLAGERDEQYF. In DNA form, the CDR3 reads TGTGCCAGCAGATACCCGGGACTAGCGGGAGAACGAGACGAGCAGTACTTC.

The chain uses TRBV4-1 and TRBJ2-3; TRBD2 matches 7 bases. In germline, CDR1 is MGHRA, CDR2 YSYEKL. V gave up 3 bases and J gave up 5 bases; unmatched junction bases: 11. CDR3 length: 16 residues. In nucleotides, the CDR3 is TGCGCCAGCAGCCAGGGGGGGGGTCAGTGTGGAGATACGCAGTATTTT. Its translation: CASSQGGGQCGDTQYF.

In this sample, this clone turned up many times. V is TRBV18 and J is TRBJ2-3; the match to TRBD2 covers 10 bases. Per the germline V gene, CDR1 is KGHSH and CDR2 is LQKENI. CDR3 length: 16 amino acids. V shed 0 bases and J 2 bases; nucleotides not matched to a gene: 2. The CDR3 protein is CASSPPGLATTDTQYF. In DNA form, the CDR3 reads TGTGCCAGCTCACCACCGGGACTAGCGACCACAGATACGCAGTATTTT.

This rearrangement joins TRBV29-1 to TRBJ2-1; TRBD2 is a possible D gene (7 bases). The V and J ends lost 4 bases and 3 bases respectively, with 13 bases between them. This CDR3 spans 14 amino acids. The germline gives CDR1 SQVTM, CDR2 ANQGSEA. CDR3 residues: CSVGRGGLYNEQFF. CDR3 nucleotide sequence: TGCAGCGTTGGTCGCGGGGGCCTCTACAATGAGCAGTTCTTC.

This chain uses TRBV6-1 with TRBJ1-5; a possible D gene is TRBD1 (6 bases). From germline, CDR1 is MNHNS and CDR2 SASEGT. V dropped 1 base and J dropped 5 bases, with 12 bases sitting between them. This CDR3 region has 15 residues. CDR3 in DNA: TGTGCCAGCAGTGAAGGGAGCAGGGGTTATCAGCCCCAGCATTTT. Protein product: CASSEGSRGYQPQHF.

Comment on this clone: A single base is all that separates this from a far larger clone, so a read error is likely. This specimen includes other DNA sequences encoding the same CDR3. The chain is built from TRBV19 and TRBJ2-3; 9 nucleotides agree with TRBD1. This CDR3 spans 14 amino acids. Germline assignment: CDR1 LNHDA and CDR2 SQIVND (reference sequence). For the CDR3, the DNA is TGCGCCAGTAGTAGGGACAGGGCTACAGATACGCAGTATTTT. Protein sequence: CASSRDRATDTQYF.

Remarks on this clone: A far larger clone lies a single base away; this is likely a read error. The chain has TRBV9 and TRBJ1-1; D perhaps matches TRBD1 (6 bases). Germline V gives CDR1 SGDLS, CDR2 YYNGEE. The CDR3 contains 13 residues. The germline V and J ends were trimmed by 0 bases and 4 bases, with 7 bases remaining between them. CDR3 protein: CASSVEGGTEAFF. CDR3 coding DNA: TGTGCCAGCAGCGTAGAAGGGGGCACTGAAGCTTTCTTT.

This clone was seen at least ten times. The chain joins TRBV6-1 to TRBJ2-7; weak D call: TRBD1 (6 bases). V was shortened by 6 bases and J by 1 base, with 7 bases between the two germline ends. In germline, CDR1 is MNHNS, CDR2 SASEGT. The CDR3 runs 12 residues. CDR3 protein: CASRTGSYEQYF. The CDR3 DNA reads TGTGCCAGCAGGACAGGATCCTACGAGCAGTACTTC.

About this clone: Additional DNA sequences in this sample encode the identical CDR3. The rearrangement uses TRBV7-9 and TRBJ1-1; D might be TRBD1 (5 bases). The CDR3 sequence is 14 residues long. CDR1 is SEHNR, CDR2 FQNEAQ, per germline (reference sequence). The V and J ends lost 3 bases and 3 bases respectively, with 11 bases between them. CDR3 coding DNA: TGTGCCAGCAGCTTGGCCGGGGGTTACACTGAAGCTTTCTTT. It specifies CASSLAGGYTEAFF.

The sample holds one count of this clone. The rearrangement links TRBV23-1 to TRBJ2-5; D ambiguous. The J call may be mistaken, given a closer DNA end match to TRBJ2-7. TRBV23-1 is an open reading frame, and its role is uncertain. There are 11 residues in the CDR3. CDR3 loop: CASSPLYEQYF. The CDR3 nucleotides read TGCGCCAGCAGCCCTCTCTACGAGCAGTACTTC.

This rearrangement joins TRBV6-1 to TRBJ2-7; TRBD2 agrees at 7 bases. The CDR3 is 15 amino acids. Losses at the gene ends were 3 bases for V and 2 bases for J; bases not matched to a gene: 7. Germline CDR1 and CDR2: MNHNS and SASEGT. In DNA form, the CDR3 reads TGTGCCAGCAGTGAGTGGGCGGGAGAGACCTACGAGCAGTACTTC. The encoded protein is CASSEWAGETYEQYF.

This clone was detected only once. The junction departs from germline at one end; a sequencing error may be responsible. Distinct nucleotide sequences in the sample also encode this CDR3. The CDR3 DNA follows: TGCGCCAGCAGTGAGCCGGGTACACGACTCGGCCGCGGGAATAGCAATCAACCCCAGCATTTT. Translated: CASSEPGTRLGRGNSNQPQHF. V and J are TRBV10-1 and TRBJ1-5; D remains unclear. The CDR3 is 21 amino acids. Germline CDR1 WNHNN, CDR2 SYGVQD (reference sequence).